The 27 T cell receptor beta chains presented below share a single source sample, sequenced in a study of cytomegalovirus exposure and HLA in healthy donors. 13 Jbeta primers and 60 Vbeta primers were used for the PCR. The protocol was immunoSEQ multiplex PCR, while the TCRdb copy is restricted to in-frame clones and leaves out a portion. The sample lists some 210,000 clones; roughly 73% were seen once. Specimen: PBMCs. These receptors came from a woman under 40 in good health and CMV-seropositive.

The chain joins TRBV19 to TRBJ1-1; D is undetermined. CDR1 is LNHDA, CDR2 SQIVND, per germline (reference sequence). The germline V and J ends were trimmed by 3 bases and 1 base, with 9 bases remaining between them. The CDR3 is 14 residues long. Here the CDR3 DNA reads TGTGCCAGTAGTATCGACGGAGGGAACACTGAAGCTTTCTTT. It translates to CASSIDGGNTEAFF.

V and J are TRBV7-2 and TRBJ1-2; D possibly corresponds to TRBD1 (5 bases). With 0 bases removed from V and 2 bases from J, the gap between germline ends came to 13 bases. Per the germline V gene, CDR1 is SGHTA and CDR2 is FQGNSA. This CDR3 has 16 residues. The CDR3 DNA sequence: TGTGCCAGCAGCTTAGCGCGGCGACAGCTCAACTATGGCTACACCTTC. It specifies CASSLARRQLNYGYTF.

The V and J genes are TRBV19 and TRBJ2-1; maybe TRBD2 (5 bases). The CDR3 loop spans 14 amino acids. V lost 7 bases and J 6 bases, leaving 16 bases between the germline ends. Germline V gene sequence: CDR1 LNHDA, CDR2 SQIVND (reference sequence). DNA of the CDR3: TGTGCCAGTAAGCTACTAGAGAGGGCCAATGAGCAGTTCTTC. Translation: CASKLLERANEQFF. Together with reference TRBV19 and TRBJ2-1, the CDR3 gives the full variable domain: DGGITQSPKYLFRKEGQNVTLSCEQNLNHDAMYWYRQDPGQGLRLIYYSQIVNDFQKGDIAEGYSVSREKKESFPLTVTSAQKNPTAFYLCASKLLERANEQFFGPGTRLTVL.

This sequence joins TRBV10-3 and TRBJ1-2; TRBD1 matches 8 bases. V lost 9 bases to trimming and J lost 3 bases; unmatched junction nucleotides: 6. The germline CDR1 and CDR2 sequences are ENHRY and SYGVKD. The CDR3 contains 13 residues. The CDR3 DNA follows: TGTGCCATAACAGGACAGGGAGACTATGGCTACACCTTC. This gives the protein CAITGQGDYGYTF.

The chain couples TRBV25-1 to TRBJ2-7, with D uncertain. The V gene's germline CDR1 is MGHDK and CDR2 SYGVNS. Trimming took off 3 bases at V and 0 bases at J, with 12 bases between the two ends. This CDR3 has 15 residues. This chain's CDR3 is CASSDTGYDSYEQYF. In nucleotides, the CDR3 is TGTGCCAGCAGTGATACCGGGTACGACTCCTACGAGCAGTACTTC.

The J gene is TRBJ1-4, the V gene TRBV28; D remains unclear. From germline, CDR1 is MDHEN and CDR2 SYDVKM. The length of the CDR3 is 14 residues. Trimming stripped 3 bases from V and 5 bases from J, with 10 bases between. CDR3 coding DNA: TGTGCCAGCAGTTTGCCCCTTAGAAATGAAAAACTGTTTTTT. Amino acids: CASSLPLRNEKLFF. The variable domain in full, completed from reference TRBV28 and TRBJ1-4, reads DVKVTQSSRYLVKRTGEKVFLECVQDMDHENMFWYRQDPGLGLRLIYFSYDVKMKEKGDIPEGYSVSREKKERFSLILESASTNQTSMYLCASSLPLRNEKLFFGSGTQLSVL.

This chain joins TRBV2 and TRBJ1-6; tentatively, D is TRBD1 (5 bases). Germline loops: CDR1 SNHLY, CDR2 FYNNEI. The CDR3 is made up of 16 amino acids. Trimming shortened V by 5 bases and J by 9 bases, and 20 bases separated the two germline ends. In DNA, the CDR3 is TGTGCCAGCAGTCGCCAATCCGGGGCTAGCGGTTCACCCCTCCACTTT. It encodes CASSRQSGASGSPLHF. Supplemented by reference TRBV2 and TRBJ1-6, the full variable domain reads EPEVTQTPSHQVTQMGQEVILRCVPISNHLYFYWYRQILGQKVEFLVSFYNNEISEKSEIFDDQFSVERPDGSNFTLKIRSTKLEDSAMYFCASSRQSGASGSPLHFGNGTRLTVT.

This sequence joins TRBV7-2 and TRBJ1-2, with 7 positions matching TRBD1. This CDR3 comprises 16 residues. Germline assignment: CDR1 SGHTA and CDR2 FQGNSA. Trimming at V came to 5 bases and at J to 0 bases, leaving 9 bases not matched to a gene. CDR3 sequence reads: CASSGRRDRPNYGYTF. CDR3 nucleotide sequence: TGTGCCAGCAGCGGACGCCGGGACAGACCTAACTATGGCTACACCTTC.

The chain carries TRBV10-2 and TRBJ2-7; D perhaps matches TRBD1 (6 bases). The CDR3 runs to 14 residues. CDR1 is WSHSY and CDR2 is SAAADI in the germline V gene. V was shortened by 3 bases and J by 3 bases, with 12 bases between the two germline ends. CDR3 amino acids: CASSDKGQFYEQYF. CDR3 coding DNA: TGCGCCAGCAGTGATAAGGGACAATTCTACGAGCAGTACTTC.

The rearrangement links TRBV28 to TRBJ1-5, with D unresolved. Germline CDR1 and CDR2: MDHEN and SYDVKM. The CDR3 contains 15 residues. The V end was cut by 5 bases, the J end by 5 bases, with 16 bases between. CDR3 loop: CASSLPRGGYQPQHF. CDR3 coding DNA: TGTGCCAGCAGTCTCCCCCGGGGAGGCTATCAGCCCCAGCATTTT.

The genes are TRBV6-1 and TRBJ2-7; a possible D gene is TRBD2 (5 bases). The CDR3 runs 13 residues. Germline V gene data show CDR1 as MNHNS and CDR2 as SASEGT. The V end lost 6 bases, the J end lost 5 bases, and 14 bases lay between the germline ends. The CDR3 loop reads CASRRTAGNEQYF. CDR3 nucleotides: TGTGCCAGCAGGAGGACTGCTGGGAACGAGCAGTACTTC.

This clone was seen once. The chain carries TRBV4-1 and TRBJ2-3; 10 bases align to TRBD2. The V segment lost 0 bases and the J segment 7 bases; nucleotides outside the gene matches: 10. This CDR3 has 17 amino acids. The germline V gene has CDR1 MGHRA and CDR2 YSYEKL. The CDR3 loop reads CASSQELASGSGNTQYF. CDR3 in DNA: TGCGCCAGCAGCCAAGAACTGGCTAGCGGGAGCGGAAATACGCAGTATTTT.

V usage is TRBV28 and J usage is TRBJ2-7, with TRBD2 matching 8 bases. This CDR3 region has 12 residues. V gave up 7 bases and J gave up 3 bases; unmatched junction bases: 2. The germline V gene encodes CDR1 MDHEN and CDR2 SYDVKM. The CDR3 reads CASTGLGYEQYF. In DNA form, the CDR3 reads TGTGCCAGCACGGGACTAGGCTACGAGCAGTACTTC.

This chain joins TRBV2 and TRBJ1-2, with D possibly TRBD1 on 5 matching bases. Germline V lookup: CDR1 SNHLY, CDR2 FYNNEI. This CDR3 spans 13 amino acids. V gave up 6 bases and J gave up 8 bases, with 16 bases separating them. Written as DNA, the CDR3 is TGTGCCAGCAGCGGTCTGGAGCGGGGCGGCTACACCTTC. Translation gives CASSGLERGGYTF.

The V and J genes are TRBV4-1 and TRBJ2-7, with D possibly TRBD2 on 5 matching bases. The CDR3 is 15 residues long. Germline assignment: CDR1 MGHRA and CDR2 YSYEKL. V was pared by 1 base and J by 3 bases, with 13 bases between. CDR3 loop: CASSQAGWIGYEQYF. The CDR3 nucleotides are TGCGCCAGCAGCCAAGCGGGATGGATCGGCTACGAGCAGTACTTC.

The chain joins TRBV25-1 to TRBJ2-1; D might be TRBD2 (6 bases). The germline V gene has CDR1 MGHDK and CDR2 SYGVNS. This CDR3 contains 16 residues. V lost 7 bases and J 7 bases, leaving 23 bases between the germline ends. The CDR3 loop is CASTAPGGGMTNEQFF. The CDR3 DNA follows: TGTGCCAGCACGGCTCCTGGGGGAGGCATGACAAATGAGCAGTTCTTC. Combining the CDR3 with reference TRBV25-1 and TRBJ2-1 gives the whole variable domain EADIYQTPRYLVIGTGKKITLECSQTMGHDKMYWYQQDPGMELHLIHYSYGVNSTEKGDLSSESTVSRIRTEHFPLTLESARPSHTSQYLCASTAPGGGMTNEQFFGPGTRLTVL.

This clone was detected only once. This sequence joins TRBV10-3 and TRBJ2-1; 7 positions agree with TRBD1. Germline V gene lookup returns CDR1 ENHRY and CDR2 SYGVKD. The CDR3 spans 17 residues. Germline trimming cut 1 base from V and 7 bases from J; bases unmatched to any gene: 13. CDR3 bases: TGTGCCATCAGTGAGTGGGCCGGGACAGTGACCAAGAATGAGCAGTTCTTC. It yields the protein CAISEWAGTVTKNEQFF.

The rearrangement joins TRBV4-3 to TRBJ1-2; D not resolved. Germline V gene sequence: CDR1 LGHNA, CDR2 YSLEER. This CDR3 comprises 14 residues. V shed 3 bases and J shed 2 bases, with 10 bases lying between them. CDR3 in DNA: TGCGCCAGCAGCCAGGCAACAGCAAACTATGGCTACACCTTC. Protein: CASSQATANYGYTF.

The chain has TRBV19 and TRBJ1-5, with D possibly TRBD1 on 5 matching bases. The CDR3 runs 14 residues. The V and J ends lost 3 bases and 5 bases respectively, with 11 bases between them. The germline V gene has CDR1 LNHDA and CDR2 SQIVND (reference sequence). Here the CDR3 reads CASSIGRGDQPQHF. The CDR3 DNA reads as TGTGCCAGTAGTATCGGAAGGGGTGATCAGCCCCAGCATTTT.

About this clone: Other DNA sequences within the sample encode an identical CDR3. DNA for the CDR3: TGCAGCTCCTCGAGGGGGTCCTCCTACAATGAGCAGTTCTTC. Amino acid sequence: CSSSRGSSYNEQFF. This chain joins TRBV29-1 and TRBJ2-1; D is perhaps TRBD1 (6 bases). The CDR3 is made up of 14 amino acids. The V end was cut by 8 bases, the J end by 0 bases, with 14 bases between. Germline lookup yields CDR1 SQVTM and CDR2 ANQGSEA.

The rearrangement links TRBV9 to TRBJ2-3; the match to TRBD2 covers 10 bases. The CDR3 is made up of 15 amino acids. The germline gives CDR1 SGDLS, CDR2 YYNGEE. After removal of 2 bases from V and 6 bases from J, the junction contained 6 bases not matched to a gene. In DNA, the CDR3 is TGTGCCAGCAGCGTTGCTAGCGGGAGCTATGATACGCAGTATTTT. Amino acid sequence: CASSVASGSYDTQYF.

The chain uses TRBV28 and TRBJ2-1, with 15 bases that match TRBD2. The CDR3 spans 16 residues. V dropped 9 bases and J dropped 4; count of bases not matched to a gene: 7. Germline loops: CDR1 MDHEN, CDR2 SYDVKM. CDR3 sequence (DNA): TGTGCCAGTCGGGGACTAGCGGGGGGTCCTTACAATGAGCAGTTCTTC. It encodes CASRGLAGGPYNEQFF.

The chain has TRBV7-9 and TRBJ2-3; D is uncertain. Germline-derived CDR1 and CDR2 are SEHNR and FQNEAQ (reference sequence). The CDR3 contains 15 residues. V was cut by 2 bases and J by 1 base, with 10 bases left in between. The CDR3 DNA reads TGTGCCAGCAGCTTAATGTTATCGGGCACAGATACGCAGTATTTT. Translating it yields CASSLMLSGTDTQYF.

The chain recombines TRBV7-9 with TRBJ1-4, with a possible D match to TRBD1 (6 bases). Trimming shortened V by 5 bases and J by 5 bases, and 12 bases separated the two germline ends. Per germline, CDR1 SEHNR and CDR2 FQNEAQ (reference sequence). The CDR3 consists of 14 residues. The DNA for the CDR3 is TGTGCCAGCAGCCAGGGGACCGCCAATGAAAAACTGTTTTTT. This sequence encodes CASSQGTANEKLFF. Looking up the rest from reference TRBV7-9 and TRBJ1-4 gives the full variable domain: DTGVSQNPRHKITKRGQNVTFRCDPISEHNRLYWYRQTLGQGPEFLTYFQNEAQLEKSRLLSDRFSAERPKGSFSTLEIQRTEQGDSAMYLCASSQGTANEKLFFGSGTQLSVL.

CDR3 residues: CAISAGPSQETQYF. DNA for the CDR3: TGTGCCATCAGTGCAGGGCCCTCCCAAGAGACCCAGTACTTC. The rearrangement joins TRBV10-3 to TRBJ2-5; possibly TRBD1 for D (5 bases). V was shortened by 4 bases and J by 1 base, with 10 bases between the two germline ends. Germline V gene data show CDR1 as ENHRY and CDR2 as SYGVKD. This CDR3 comprises 14 residues.

The chain recombines TRBV6-6 with TRBJ2-1; the D gene is possibly TRBD2 (5 bases). Deletions cut 8 bases from V and 7 bases from J, with 12 bases between. CDR1 MNHNY and CDR2 SVGAGI come from the germline V gene (reference sequence). This CDR3 has 12 amino acids. The CDR3 DNA follows: TGTGCCAGCCTGGCCGGGGAGAATGAGCAGTTCTTC. Its translation: CASLAGENEQFF.

The chain combines TRBV10-3 with TRBJ2-5, with a tentative D call TRBD2 (6 bases). V was trimmed by 0 bases and J by 5 bases, leaving 19 bases between them. There are 17 residues in the CDR3. In germline, CDR1 is ENHRY, CDR2 SYGVKD. CDR3 DNA sequence: TGTGCCATCAGTGAGTCAATTGGAGGGAGATTTGGGGAGACCCAGTACTTC. It translates to CAISESIGGRFGETQYF.